These 18 T cell receptor beta chains originate from one sample sequenced in a study of shared clonotypes between healthy human individuals. Assay used: immunoSEQ multiplex PCR; TCRdb lists only in-frame clones, some missing. The table records over a million clones, roughly 80% of them present only once. The sequenced sample consisted of memory CD4+ T cells sorted from blood. As to subset: CD45RA-negative fraction. These receptors were obtained from a young man in good health.

V is TRBV30 and J is TRBJ1-2; D might be TRBD1 (5 bases). Germline V CDR1 and CDR2: GTSNPN, SVGIG (reference sequence). V was trimmed by 4 bases and J by 7 bases, leaving 22 bases between them. The CDR3 loop spans 15 amino acids. The CDR3 region is CAWTPAWGPGPGYTF. DNA for the CDR3: TGTGCCTGGACCCCGGCGTGGGGCCCTGGGCCTGGCTACACCTTC.

The V and J genes are TRBV10-3 and TRBJ1-2; D perhaps matches TRBD1 (5 bases). The CDR3 covers 16 residues. Germline V gene data show CDR1 as ENHRY and CDR2 as SYGVKD. With 1 base removed from V and 2 bases from J, the gap between germline ends came to 14 bases. The CDR3 region is CAISEWSGVGNYGYTF. The CDR3 DNA reads as TGTGCCATCAGTGAGTGGTCGGGGGTAGGGAACTATGGCTACACCTTC.

The chain links TRBV5-1 to TRBJ2-3; 7 bases fit TRBD1. V shed 0 bases and J 3 bases; nucleotides not matched to a gene: 7. This CDR3 has 16 amino acids. The germline gives CDR1 SGHRS, CDR2 YFSETQ. CDR3 in DNA: TGCGCCAGCAGCTTGGGAGGACAGGCGAAAACAGATACGCAGTATTTT. Its protein is CASSLGGQAKTDTQYF.

This chain links TRBV2 with TRBJ1-3, with TRBD1 identical over 7 bases. V shed 8 bases, J shed 0 bases, and the junction held 4 bases outside the gene matches. This CDR3 comprises 14 residues. CDR1 is SNHLY and CDR2 is FYNNEI in the germline V gene. The CDR3 loop is CASGQANSGNTIYF. The DNA of the CDR3 is TGTGCCAGCGGACAGGCCAACTCTGGAAACACCATATATTTT.

This clone was seen repeatedly, ten times or more. The chain carries TRBV7-2 and TRBJ2-7; 7 bases align to TRBD1. Germline assignment: CDR1 SGHTA and CDR2 FQGNSA. The CDR3 is 13 residues long. V shed 5 bases, J shed 3 bases, and the junction held 4 bases outside the gene matches. The CDR3 loop reads CASSPRTGYEQYF. CDR3 coding DNA: TGTGCCAGCAGCCCTCGGACAGGCTACGAGCAGTACTTC.

This clone was found once. This chain connects TRBV6-6 to TRBJ2-7; 11 bases map to TRBD2. With 5 bases clipped from V and 1 base from J, the junction kept 4 bases outside the gene matches. The CDR3 sequence is 15 residues long. Germline CDR1 is MNHNY and CDR2 is SVGAGI (reference sequence). The CDR3 nucleotides are TGTGCCAGCAGTCCCGGGACTAGCGGATCCTACGAGCAGTACTTC. It is translated as CASSPGTSGSYEQYF.

The chain couples TRBV6-6 to TRBJ2-1; perhaps TRBD1 as D (5 bases). Germline lookup yields CDR1 MNHNY and CDR2 SVGAGI (reference sequence). This CDR3 has 16 residues. The germline V and J ends were trimmed by 4 bases and 4 bases, with 17 bases remaining between them. CDR3 in DNA: TGTGCCAGCAGTTCGACGGTAGCAGGGCTGTACAATGAGCAGTTCTTC. It specifies CASSSTVAGLYNEQFF.

This chain links TRBV11-2 with TRBJ1-1; 8 positions match TRBD1. Germline CDR1 SGHAT, CDR2 FQNNGV. The junction had 4 bases not matched to a gene; V was cut back by 4 bases and J by 9 bases. The CDR3 has 12 residues. The CDR3 here is CASSSGTGKAFF. The CDR3 DNA is TGTGCCAGCAGCTCCGGGACAGGTAAAGCTTTCTTT. The full variable domain, rest sourced from reference TRBV11-2 and TRBJ1-1, is EAGVAQSPRYKIIEKRQSVAFWCNPISGHATLYWYQQILGQGPKLLIQFQNNGVVDDSQLPKDRFSAERLKGVDSTLKIQPAKLEDSAVYLCASSSGTGKAFFGQGTRLTVV.

The rearrangement joins TRBV7-2 to TRBJ2-1; TRBD2 matches 12 bases. The J segment lost 5 bases and the V segment lost 5 bases, leaving 4 bases of the junction unmatched. This CDR3 is built from 15 residues. The germline V gene encodes CDR1 SGHTA and CDR2 FQGNSA. CDR3: CASSQTSGGNNEQFF. As DNA, the CDR3 is TGTGCCAGCAGCCAGACTAGCGGGGGTAACAATGAGCAGTTCTTC.

This clone was seen only a few times. The chain employs TRBV10-3 and TRBJ1-1, with 8 positions matching TRBD1. The CDR3 extends over 15 amino acids. Trimming took 11 bases from V and 1 from J; bases not matched to a gene: 12. Germline V gene sequence: CDR1 ENHRY, CDR2 SYGVKD. The CDR3 reads CAGRPGTGSNTEAFF. Written as DNA, the CDR3 is TGTGCCGGCAGACCGGGGACAGGATCGAACACTGAAGCTTTCTTT.

The table lists this clone with a count of one. The V and J genes are TRBV18 and TRBJ1-2; 8 bases map to TRBD1. The CDR3 is 16 residues long. The ends lost 3 bases at V and 0 bases at J; junction bases unmatched: 6. Germline values: CDR1 KGHSH, CDR2 LQKENI. In nucleotides, the CDR3 is TGTGCCAGCTCACCGACAGGGGAAGTAGCTAACTATGGCTACACCTTC. It yields the protein CASSPTGEVANYGYTF. The full variable domain, completed using reference TRBV18 and TRBJ1-2, is NAGVMQNPRHLVRRRGQEARLRCSPMKGHSHVYWYRQLPEEGLKFMVYLQKENIIDESGMPKERFSAEFPKEGPSILRIQQVVRGDSAAYFCASSPTGEVANYGYTFGSGTRLTVV.

V is TRBV5-4 and J is TRBJ2-5; D gene ambiguous. V lost 1 base to trimming and J lost 2 bases, with 15 bases between them. CDR1 and CDR2 from the germline V gene are SGHNT and YYREEE (reference sequence). The CDR3 length is 16 residues. The CDR3 DNA follows: TGTGCCAGCAGCTTGTCCGGGCACGGTAAACAAGAGACCCAGTACTTC. Translating it yields CASSLSGHGKQETQYF.

The CDR3 DNA reads as TGTGCCAGCAGCCCGGGGCGGGAAATTACCTACGAGCAGTACTTC. Translating it yields CASSPGREITYEQYF. J is TRBJ2-7 and V is TRBV5-4; weak D call: TRBD2 (6 bases). V was shortened by 4 bases and J by 2 bases, with 16 bases between the two germline ends. The length of the CDR3 is 15 residues. Germline CDR1 is SGHNT and CDR2 is YYREEE (reference sequence).

This chain links TRBV5-6 with TRBJ1-2; 11 bases match TRBD1. CDR3 length: 14 residues. After removal of 4 bases from V and 8 bases from J, the junction contained 7 bases not matched to a gene. Germline CDR1 and CDR2: SGHDT and YYEEEE. CDR3 DNA sequence: TGTGCCAGCAGCCCTGGACAGGGGGCTTGGGGCTACACCTTC. As protein: CASSPGQGAWGYTF. The variable domain in full, with the rest retrieved from reference TRBV5-6 and TRBJ1-2, is DAGVTQSPTHLIKTRGQQVTLRCSPKSGHDTVSWYQQALGQGPQFIFQYYEEEERQRGNFPDRFSGHQFPNYSSELNVNALLLGDSALYLCASSPGQGAWGYTFGSGTRLTVV.

This chain uses TRBV9 with TRBJ2-5; D ambiguous. The CDR3 consists of 14 residues. Germline V CDR1 and CDR2: SGDLS, YYNGEE. The V gene lost 0 bases and the J gene lost 5 bases, with 11 bases spanning the gap. The CDR3 here is CASSVDLKAETQYF. The DNA for the CDR3 is TGTGCCAGCAGCGTAGACCTAAAGGCGGAGACCCAGTACTTC. Filled out from reference TRBV9 and TRBJ2-5, the complete variable domain reads DSGVTQTPKHLITATGQRVTLRCSPRSGDLSVYWYQQSLDQGLQFLIQYYNGEERAKGNILERFSAQQFPDLHSELNLSSLELGDSALYFCASSVDLKAETQYFGPGTRLLVL.

CDR3 residues: CASSAGQGAYNEQFF. Here the CDR3 DNA reads TGTGCCAGCAGTGCCGGGCAGGGGGCATACAATGAGCAGTTCTTC. The chain links TRBV6-4 to TRBJ2-1, with 8 bases that match TRBD1. The germline V gene has CDR1 MRHNA and CDR2 SNTAGT. This CDR3 comprises 15 residues. After removal of 4 bases from V and 4 bases from J, the junction contained 6 bases not matched to a gene.

V gene TRBV4-3 combines with J gene TRBJ1-1; perhaps TRBD1 as D (5 bases). This CDR3 contains 16 residues. Germline V gene lookup returns CDR1 LGHNA and CDR2 YSLEER. V lost 5 bases, J lost 5 bases, and 21 bases lay in between. The CDR3, as DNA: TGCGCCAGCAGCGCCACCGCCCTTCCCGGGGGGACTGAAGCTTTCTTT. Its translation is CASSATALPGGTEAFF.

Only one count was recorded for this clone. J is TRBJ2-7 and V is TRBV6-6; D remains unclear. Trimming left V 7 bases short and J 0 bases short, with 13 bases between. The CDR3 contains 14 residues. CDR1 and CDR2 (germline): MNHNY, SVGAGI (reference sequence). For the CDR3, the DNA is TGTGCCAGCAAGGGTCGGGCGGTCTCCTACGAGCAGTACTTC. Its protein is CASKGRAVSYEQYF.